This T cell receptor (beta chain) originates from a study of glioma-infiltrating T cells. General observations from the study: Above-expected tissue-blood divergence occurred in all gliomas, most in low-grade ones. Tissue and blood shared very few CDR3 sequences.

Using RNA template, CDR3s of TCR alpha and beta were amplified with iRepertoire arm-PCR. One-step reverse transcription and amplification started from approximately 100-400 ng of tissue mRNA or PBMC total RNA. TCRdb independently ran MiXCR on the multiplex PCR reads; one entry per CDR3 protein. The table shows 160,000 or so distinct CDR3 sequences, with about 47% occurring only once. Regarding this clonotype: The antigen remains undetermined.

Germline V CDR1 and CDR2: MDHEN, SYDVKM. V gave up 2 bases and J gave up 4 bases, with 8 bases separating them. This CDR3 spans 13 amino acids. The sequence derives from a human donor with low-grade glioma or glioblastoma, undergoing nonglioma brain surgery, or in good health (not recorded which). Sequenced sample: glioma tissue, nonneoplastic brain tissue, or PBMCs (not recorded which). The rearrangement joins TRBV28 to TRBJ1-1; D unclear. CDR3 bases: TGTGCCAGCAGTTTAATCGCAGGCACTGAAGCTTTCTTT. Translated, it gives CASSLIAGTEAFF.